Presented here are 29 T cell receptor beta chains from one specimen sequenced in a study of technical replicates of blood from several donors. The assay was immunoSEQ multiplex PCR, and TCRdb's table has in-frame clones only and misses some. The table includes 55,000 to 75,000 clones, 80% to 95% detected once. Sequencing input: PBMCs. The receptors derive from a human donor in good health. Some clones in this sample may be carry-over from other donors' samples.

DNA of the CDR3: TGTGCCAGCAGTTCATACAATGAGCAGTTCTTC. It specifies CASSSYNEQFF. This sequence joins TRBV2 and TRBJ2-1; no clear D gene. The V gene lost 5 bases and the J gene lost 4 bases, with 3 bases spanning the gap. Germline CDR1 reads SNHLY; CDR2 reads FYNNEI. This CDR3 contains 11 residues.

V gene TRBV5-1 combines with J gene TRBJ2-5; 7 bases agree with TRBD1. Germline V gene sequence: CDR1 SGHRS, CDR2 YFSETQ. Trimming cost V 0 bases and J 4 bases; bases outside gene matches: 6. CDR3 length equals 15 residues. CDR3 sequence reads: CASSLVGGGRETQYF. The CDR3 nucleotides read TGCGCCAGCAGCTTGGTAGGGGGCGGGCGAGAGACCCAGTACTTC.

The chain recombines TRBV7-9 with TRBJ2-7; possibly TRBD1 for D (5 bases). CDR3 length: 13 residues. Per the germline V gene, CDR1 is SEHNR and CDR2 is FQNEAQ (reference sequence). V was shortened by 10 bases and J by 5 bases, with 18 bases between the two germline ends. The CDR3 DNA follows: TGTGCCACCTCCGACCAGGGTATGAACGAGCAGTACTTC. Amino acid sequence: CATSDQGMNEQYF.

This clone was seen a single time. V usage is TRBV11-1 and J usage is TRBJ2-4; 14 nucleotides match TRBD2. This CDR3 comprises 17 residues. Losses at the gene ends were 5 bases for V and 6 bases for J; bases not matched to a gene: 9. Germline V gene sequence: CDR1 SGHAT, CDR2 FQDESV (reference sequence). The CDR3 DNA reads TGTGCCAGCAGCACCGGGACTAGCGGGAGTGATTCAAACATTCAGTACTTC. Protein: CASSTGTSGSDSNIQYF. The variable domain in full, with the rest retrieved from reference TRBV11-1 and TRBJ2-4, is EAEVAQSPRYKITEKSQAVAFWCDPISGHATLYWYRQILGQGPELLVQFQDESVVDDSQLPKDRFSAERLKGVDSTLKIQPAELGDSAMYLCASSTGTSGSDSNIQYFGAGTRLSVL.

The rearrangement links TRBV2 to TRBJ2-7; no firm D call. The CDR3 contains 12 residues. V was shortened by 5 bases and J by 3 bases, with 8 bases between the two germline ends. From germline, CDR1 is SNHLY and CDR2 FYNNEI. The CDR3 nucleotides read TGTGCCAGCAGTCAGGCCCTCTACGAGCAGTACTTC. Residues: CASSQALYEQYF.

The V and J genes are TRBV7-9 and TRBJ2-1, with 11 bases identical to TRBD2. Germline CDR1 is SEHNR and CDR2 is FQNEAQ (reference sequence). The V and J ends lost 5 bases and 8 bases, in that order; junction bases with no gene match: 11. The CDR3 extends over 16 amino acids. This CDR3 is CASSPGPSGRFDEQFF. In DNA form, the CDR3 reads TGTGCCAGCAGCCCTGGGCCTAGCGGGAGGTTTGATGAGCAGTTCTTC.

The chain has TRBV27 and TRBJ2-7; possible D gene TRBD2, 7 bases. Germline CDR1 reads MNHEY; CDR2 reads SMNVEV (reference sequence). V was cut by 6 bases and J by 3 bases, with 12 bases left in between. The CDR3 has 13 residues. CDR3 nucleotides: TGTGCCAGCAGCCTAGGGGGGGTCTACGAGCAGTACTTC. Translating gives CASSLGGVYEQYF.

This chain joins TRBV18 and TRBJ2-2, with TRBD2 identical over 9 bases. V dropped 3 bases and J dropped 2; count of bases not matched to a gene: 1. Germline V gives CDR1 KGHSH, CDR2 LQKENI. This CDR3 contains 15 residues. The CDR3, as DNA: TGTGCCAGCTCACCGGGACTAGCAAACACCGGGGAGCTGTTTTTT. Translation: CASSPGLANTGELFF.

The V and J genes are TRBV4-2 and TRBJ2-2; D might be TRBD2 (6 bases). V shed 6 bases and J shed 6 bases, with 17 bases lying between them. The length of the CDR3 is 15 residues. Germline values: CDR1 LGHNA, CDR2 YNFKEQ. CDR3 in DNA: TGTGCCAGCAGGTCCTCGGGACTCCTCCCCGGGGAGCTGTTTTTT. As protein: CASRSSGLLPGELFF.

The chain recombines TRBV6-6 with TRBJ2-3; weak D call: TRBD2 (6 bases). Per the germline V gene, CDR1 is MNHNY and CDR2 is SVGAGI (reference sequence). Trimming shortened V by 6 bases and J by 3 bases, and 7 bases separated the two germline ends. The CDR3 loop spans 12 amino acids. For the CDR3, the DNA is TGTGCCAGCAGGGGGGGTACAGATACGCAGTATTTT. Its translation is CASRGGTDTQYF.

The chain has TRBV4-1 and TRBJ2-3; 10 bases are shared with TRBD2. The V gene end was trimmed by 1 base and the J gene end by 10 bases; junction bases not matched to a gene: 11. This CDR3 spans 16 amino acids. Germline values: CDR1 MGHRA, CDR2 YSYEKL. CDR3 in DNA: TGCGCCAGCAGCCAAGGGGTAAGCGGGGGGGCCTGGGCGCAGTATTTT. Its translation is CASSQGVSGGAWAQYF.

The gene calls are TRBV6-6 and TRBJ2-7, with 7 bases identical to TRBD2. The CDR3 spans 16 residues. Germline trimming cut 0 bases from V and 6 bases from J; bases unmatched to any gene: 11. Per germline, CDR1 MNHNY and CDR2 SVGAGI (reference sequence). The CDR3 region has the DNA TGTGCCAGCAGTTACTCGATGGGAGAAGGGAGGGGCGAGCAGTACTTC. Translating it yields CASSYSMGEGRGEQYF.

The chain has TRBV5-1 and TRBJ1-2; 7 bases match TRBD1. CDR3 length: 14 amino acids. The trim removed 0 bases at V and 6 bases at J, leaving 5 bases unmatched. CDR1 is SGHRS, CDR2 YFSETQ, per germline. DNA of the CDR3: TGCGCCAGCAGCTTGGAACAGGGGCGACATGGCTACACCTTC. Its translation: CASSLEQGRHGYTF. The whole variable domain, filled in from reference TRBV5-1 and TRBJ1-2, reads KAGVTQTPRYLIKTRGQQVTLSCSPISGHRSVSWYQQTPGQGLQFLFEYFSETQRNKGNFPGRFSGRQFSNSRSEMNVSTLELGDSALYLCASSLEQGRHGYTFGSGTRLTVV.

CDR3 nucleotides: TGTGCCAGCAGCTCGTCTCGGGCTAGCGGGCTACGGGAGACCCAGTACTTC. It translates to CASSSSRASGLRETQYF. The J gene is TRBJ2-5, the V gene TRBV7-2, with TRBD2 identical over 8 bases. V was pared by 4 bases and J by 5 bases, with 15 bases of the junction left unmatched. Germline CDR1 SGHTA, CDR2 FQGNSA. CDR3 length: 17 amino acids. The full variable domain, completed using reference TRBV7-2 and TRBJ2-5, is GAGVSQSPSNKVTEKGKDVELRCDPISGHTALYWYRQSLGQGLEFLIYFQGNSAPDKSGLPSDRFSAERTGGSVSTLTIQRTQQEDSAVYLCASSSSRASGLRETQYFGPGTRLLVL.

The chain links TRBV5-4 to TRBJ1-4; a possible D gene is TRBD1 (6 bases). This CDR3 spans 16 amino acids. The germline CDR1 and CDR2 sequences are SGHNT and YYREEE (reference sequence). Trimming stripped 4 bases from V and 4 bases from J, with 17 bases between. This CDR3 is CASSRGGPGGNEKLFF. In DNA, the CDR3 is TGTGCCAGCAGCAGGGGGGGGCCAGGCGGTAATGAAAAACTGTTTTTT.

This rearrangement joins TRBV11-2 to TRBJ2-3; the D is unclear. V lost 5 bases and J lost 3, with 12 bases in between. Germline assignment: CDR1 SGHAT and CDR2 FQNNGV. CDR3 length equals 14 residues. The CDR3 loop is CASSPTSSTDTQYF. The CDR3 DNA follows: TGTGCCAGCAGCCCTACGTCCTCGACAGATACGCAGTATTTT.

The chain carries TRBV7-2 and TRBJ1-2, with TRBD1 identical over 8 bases. The CDR3 contains 15 residues. Trimming at V came to 5 bases and at J to 5 bases, leaving 10 bases not matched to a gene. Germline V gives CDR1 SGHTA, CDR2 FQGNSA. DNA of the CDR3: TGTGCCAGCAGCACCGACGGACAGGGAGGGTATGGCTACACCTTC. As protein: CASSTDGQGGYGYTF.

The V call is TRBV5-1, the J call TRBJ1-1; D remains unclear. From germline, CDR1 is SGHRS and CDR2 YFSETQ. V was cut by 2 bases and J by 1 base, with 6 bases left in between. There are 13 residues in the CDR3. This CDR3 reads CASSFSGNTEAFF. CDR3 DNA: TGCGCCAGCAGCTTTTCAGGGAACACTGAAGCTTTCTTT.

The V call is TRBV29-1, the J call TRBJ2-1, with 7 nucleotides matching TRBD1. J lost 10 bases, V lost 0 bases, and 3 bases had no gene match. CDR3 length: 12 amino acids. Germline V CDR1 and CDR2: SQVTM, ANQGSEA. CDR3 nucleotides: TGCAGCGTTGAAGATCAGGGGGTCGAGCAGTTCTTC. It yields the protein CSVEDQGVEQFF.

This sequence joins TRBV29-1 and TRBJ2-1, with D tentatively TRBD1 (5 bases). Trimming cost V 8 bases and J 6 bases, with 23 bases left between them. The CDR3 totals 15 residues. The germline V gene encodes CDR1 SQVTM and CDR2 ANQGSEA. CDR3 amino acids: CSLSGQGGISNEQFF. The CDR3 DNA sequence: TGCAGCCTTTCCGGCCAGGGTGGTATTAGCAATGAGCAGTTCTTC.

V and J are TRBV7-2 and TRBJ1-1; 10 nucleotides line up with TRBD1. V gave up 0 bases and J gave up 1 base; unmatched junction bases: 8. Germline values: CDR1 SGHTA, CDR2 FQGNSA. This CDR3 has 18 residues. The CDR3 sequence is CASSLARTGGFKNTEAFF. In nucleotides, the CDR3 is TGTGCCAGCAGCTTAGCTAGGACAGGGGGGTTTAAGAACACTGAAGCTTTCTTT.

This clone was observed once. The V and J genes are TRBV15 and TRBJ2-3; 9 bases match TRBD2. The CDR3 has 15 amino acids. V dropped 2 bases and J dropped 8; count of bases not matched to a gene: 8. Germline loops: CDR1 LNHNV, CDR2 YYDKDF (reference sequence). The CDR3, as DNA: TGTGCCACCAGCAGACCTCTAGCGGGGCCTGGTACGCAGTATTTT. This codes for CATSRPLAGPGTQYF.

The chain carries TRBV19 and TRBJ2-1; TRBD2 aligns across 7 bases. In germline, CDR1 is LNHDA, CDR2 SQIVND (reference sequence). This CDR3 contains 11 residues. V lost 6 bases, J lost 16 bases, and 9 bases stayed unmatched. CDR3 loop: CASRGGTTQFF. CDR3 sequence (DNA): TGTGCCAGTAGGGGTGGGACTACACAATTCTTC.

The chain is built from TRBV7-2 and TRBJ1-3; D perhaps matches TRBD1 (5 bases). Germline loops: CDR1 SGHTA, CDR2 FQGNSA. V was cut by 5 bases and J by 0 bases, with 11 bases left in between. This CDR3 contains 15 residues. The CDR3 here is CASSQDSSSGNTIYF. The CDR3 region has the DNA TGTGCCAGCAGCCAAGACAGTAGCTCTGGAAACACCATATATTTT.

This chain uses TRBV2 with TRBJ2-5; no definite D call. Germline V gene data show CDR1 as SNHLY and CDR2 as FYNNEI. The CDR3 loop spans 10 amino acids. Between the trimmed V and J ends, which lost 7 bases and 5 bases, there was a span of 5 bases. This CDR3 is CASKLETQYF. CDR3 nucleotides: TGTGCCAGCAAACTGGAGACCCAGTACTTC.

V is TRBV30 and J is TRBJ2-2; TRBD2 matches at 8 bases. CDR1 is GTSNPN and CDR2 is SVGIG in the germline V gene (reference sequence). CDR3 length: 12 residues. V was pared by 5 bases and J by 7 bases, with 3 bases of the junction left unmatched. CDR3 coding DNA: TGTGCCTGGGCGGGAGGAATCGGGGAGCTGTTTTTT. This codes for CAWAGGIGELFF.

The gene calls are TRBV20-1 and TRBJ2-1; 8 bases match TRBD2. The CDR3 sequence is 11 residues long. Germline V gene lookup returns CDR1 DFQATT and CDR2 SNEGSKA (reference sequence). V gave up 6 bases and J gave up 8 bases; unmatched junction bases: 3. CDR3 nucleotides: TGCAGTGCCCGGGGGGGGGATGAGCAGTTCTTC. Translated: CSARGGDEQFF.

CDR3 in amino acids: CASSLIAGTEAFF. The DNA for the CDR3 is TGTGCCAGCAGCTTAATTGCAGGGACTGAAGCTTTCTTT. The gene calls are TRBV5-8 and TRBJ1-1; tentatively, D is TRBD1 (5 bases). Trimming stripped 2 bases from V and 5 bases from J, with 10 bases between. CDR1 and CDR2 from the germline V gene are SGHTS and YDEGEE. The CDR3 spans 13 residues.

The chain combines TRBV2 with TRBJ1-1, with 7 nucleotides matching TRBD1. Germline V gene sequence: CDR1 SNHLY, CDR2 FYNNEI. The CDR3 runs to 15 residues. V lost 6 bases, J lost 5 bases, and 12 bases stayed unmatched. CDR3 bases: TGTGCCAGCAGGGGGACAGCTACTCATCGAACTGAAGCTTTCTTT. This codes for CASRGTATHRTEAFF. The full variable domain, with the rest looked up from reference TRBV2 and TRBJ1-1, is EPEVTQTPSHQVTQMGQEVILRCVPISNHLYFYWYRQILGQKVEFLVSFYNNEISEKSEIFDDQFSVERPDGSNFTLKIRSTKLEDSAMYFCASRGTATHRTEAFFGQGTRLTVV.